This TCR beta chain was documented in a study of blood T cell repertoires in COVID-19. The overall study: Sources were T cells, B-cell-depleted T cells, or PBMCs; the material itself was cDNA or gDNA.

Recruitment covered about 26 US areas and drew participants whose ages spanned roughly 18 to 95 years. Original analysis: By means of reference gene primer amplification, nucleated cell counts were estimated. Libraries were prepared by immunoSEQ multiplex PCR; TCRdb keeps only in-frame clonotypes and omits some of them. That table gives V, J and clone size, and the DNA gave D and trimming. The sample includes about 400,000 clones, 85% to 90% seen only once; the top ten take roughly a tenth. The CDR3 contains 17 residues. Germline V gene sequence: CDR1 MDHEN, CDR2 SYDVKM. With V trimmed by 4 bases and J by 0 bases, 9 bases remained unmatched.

The V gene is TRBV28, the J gene TRBJ1-2; 9 bases agree with TRBD1. This receptor was obtained from a woman aged 45-60 years who had recovered from COVID-19. What was sequenced was PBMCs or T cells enriched from blood (not recorded which). CDR3 sequence reads: CASSSAGTGRTNYGYTF. The CDR3 DNA sequence: TGTGCCAGCAGTTCAGCCGGGACAGGGCGTACTAACTATGGCTACACCTTC.